This passage covers 3 T cell receptor beta chains from one sample sequenced in a study of cytomegalovirus exposure and HLA in healthy donors. The PCR had 60 Vbeta and 13 Jbeta primers. The data were produced by immunoSEQ multiplex PCR, yet TCRdb's version contains in-frame clones alone and is incomplete. The data contain 55,000 to 70,000 clones, around 61% of them seen just once; the ten biggest clones take up around 3.1%. Sample: PBMCs. These receptors were obtained from a woman aged 45-65 years in good health and CMV-seronegative.

On this clone: One end of the junction does not line up with germline, which may come from a read error. The V and J genes are TRBV2 and TRBJ2-3, with D perhaps matching TRBD2 (5 bases). The CDR3 contains 14 residues. Germline-derived CDR1 and CDR2 are SNHLY and FYNNEI. CDR3 loop: CASGDRTSTDTQYF. The CDR3 nucleotides read TGTGCCAGCGGTGACCGGACTAGCACAGATACGCAGTATTTT.

The chain combines TRBV28 with TRBJ2-7; 10 bases line up with TRBD1. V dropped 5 bases and J dropped 5; count of bases not matched to a gene: 12. Germline CDR1 is MDHEN and CDR2 is SYDVKM. This CDR3 has 16 residues. The CDR3 here is CASSKAGTGVLDEQYF. CDR3 bases: TGTGCCAGCAGTAAAGCCGGGACAGGGGTATTGGACGAGCAGTACTTC.

The table lists this clone with a count of one. The chain links TRBV5-1 to TRBJ2-2; 12 bases align to TRBD2. V dropped 0 bases and J dropped 5; count of bases not matched to a gene: 2. The length of the CDR3 is 16 residues. CDR1 is SGHRS, CDR2 YFSETQ, per germline. The DNA for the CDR3 is TGCGCCAGCAGCTTGGGGACTAGCGGGATTACCGGGGAGCTGTTTTTT. Translation gives CASSLGTSGITGELFF.